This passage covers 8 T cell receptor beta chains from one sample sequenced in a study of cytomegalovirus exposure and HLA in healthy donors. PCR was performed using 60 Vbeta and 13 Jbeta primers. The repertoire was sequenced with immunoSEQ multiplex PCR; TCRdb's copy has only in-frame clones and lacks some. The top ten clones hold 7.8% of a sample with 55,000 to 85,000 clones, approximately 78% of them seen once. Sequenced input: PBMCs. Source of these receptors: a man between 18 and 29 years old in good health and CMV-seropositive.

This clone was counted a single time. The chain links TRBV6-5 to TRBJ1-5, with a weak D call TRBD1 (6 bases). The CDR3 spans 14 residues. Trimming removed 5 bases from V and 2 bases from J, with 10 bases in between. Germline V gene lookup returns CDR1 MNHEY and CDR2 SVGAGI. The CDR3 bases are TGTGCCAGCAGTACTAGACAGGGCAATCAGCCCCAGCATTTT. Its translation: CASSTRQGNQPQHF.

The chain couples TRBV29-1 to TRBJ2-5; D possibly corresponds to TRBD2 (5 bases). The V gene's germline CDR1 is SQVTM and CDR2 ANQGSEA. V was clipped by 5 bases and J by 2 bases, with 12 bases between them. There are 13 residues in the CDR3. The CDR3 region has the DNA TGCAGCGTTATAGGGAGAGGGCAAGAGACCCAGTACTTC. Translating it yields CSVIGRGQETQYF.

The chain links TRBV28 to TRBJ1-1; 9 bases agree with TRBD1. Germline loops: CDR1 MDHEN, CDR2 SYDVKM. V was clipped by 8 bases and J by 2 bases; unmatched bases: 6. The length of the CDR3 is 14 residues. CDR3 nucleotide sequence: TGTGCCAGCGCTACGGGACAGGGTAACACTGAAGCTTTCTTT. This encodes CASATGQGNTEAFF.

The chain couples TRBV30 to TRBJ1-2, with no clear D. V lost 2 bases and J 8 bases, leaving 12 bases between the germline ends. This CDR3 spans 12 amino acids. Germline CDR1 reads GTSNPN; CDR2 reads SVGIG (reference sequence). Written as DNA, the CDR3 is TGTGCCTGGAGTATCCGGGCGGGCGGCTACACCTTC. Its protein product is CAWSIRAGGYTF.

The CDR3 sequence: CASSTEGGTGNTIYF. The CDR3 DNA reads TGTGCCAGCAGTACGGAAGGGGGAACTGGAAACACCATATATTTT. The rearrangement links TRBV6-5 to TRBJ1-3, with D tentatively TRBD1 (6 bases). The CDR3 consists of 15 residues. V dropped 5 bases and J dropped 2 bases, with 13 bases sitting between them. Germline values: CDR1 MNHEY, CDR2 SVGAGI.

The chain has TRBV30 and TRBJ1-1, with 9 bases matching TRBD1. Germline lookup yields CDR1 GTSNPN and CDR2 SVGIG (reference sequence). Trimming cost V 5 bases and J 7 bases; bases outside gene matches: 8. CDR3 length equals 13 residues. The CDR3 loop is CAWLRDRAFEAFF. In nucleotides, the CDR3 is TGTGCCTGGCTCCGGGACAGGGCCTTTGAAGCTTTCTTT.

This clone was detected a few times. CDR3 amino acids: CASRRDYTAEAFF. CDR3 in DNA: TGTGCCAGCAGGCGGGACTATACTGCTGAAGCTTTCTTT. The rearrangement links TRBV6-5 to TRBJ1-1; possibly TRBD1 for D (5 bases). This CDR3 spans 13 amino acids. Trimming pared 6 bases from V and 6 bases from J, leaving 14 bases between. Germline-derived CDR1 and CDR2 are MNHEY and SVGAGI.

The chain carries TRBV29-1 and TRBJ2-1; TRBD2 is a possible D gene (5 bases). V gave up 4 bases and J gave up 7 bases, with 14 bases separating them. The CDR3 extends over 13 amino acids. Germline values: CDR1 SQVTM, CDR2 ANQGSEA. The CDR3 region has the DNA TGCAGCGTTGGAGGGCTCGAAAGGAATGAGCAGTTCTTC. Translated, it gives CSVGGLERNEQFF.